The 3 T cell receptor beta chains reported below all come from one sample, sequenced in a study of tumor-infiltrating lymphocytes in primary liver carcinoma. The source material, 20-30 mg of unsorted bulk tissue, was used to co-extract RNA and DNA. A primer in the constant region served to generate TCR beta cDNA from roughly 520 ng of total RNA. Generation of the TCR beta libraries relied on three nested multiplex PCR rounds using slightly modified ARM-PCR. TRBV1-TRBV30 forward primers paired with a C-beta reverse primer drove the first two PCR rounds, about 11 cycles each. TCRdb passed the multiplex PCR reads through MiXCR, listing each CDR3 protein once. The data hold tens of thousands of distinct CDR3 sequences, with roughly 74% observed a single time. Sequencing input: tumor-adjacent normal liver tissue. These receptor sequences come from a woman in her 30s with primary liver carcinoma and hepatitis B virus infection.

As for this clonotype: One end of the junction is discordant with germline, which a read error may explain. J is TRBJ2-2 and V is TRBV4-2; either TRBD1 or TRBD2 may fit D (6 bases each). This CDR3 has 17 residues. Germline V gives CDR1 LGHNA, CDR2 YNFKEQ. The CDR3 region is CASSQGGLAGLAGGLFF. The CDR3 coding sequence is TGTGCCAGCAGCCAGGGGGGCCTTGCGGGATTGGCCGGGGGGCTGTTTTTT.

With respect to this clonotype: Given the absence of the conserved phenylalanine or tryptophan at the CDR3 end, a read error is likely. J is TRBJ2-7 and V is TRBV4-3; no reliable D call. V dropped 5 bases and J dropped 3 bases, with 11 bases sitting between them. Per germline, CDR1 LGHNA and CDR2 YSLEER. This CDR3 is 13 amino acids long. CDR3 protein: CASSWGNGYEQYY. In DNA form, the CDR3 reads TGCGCCAGCAGCTGGGGAAACGGCTACGAGCAGTACTAC.

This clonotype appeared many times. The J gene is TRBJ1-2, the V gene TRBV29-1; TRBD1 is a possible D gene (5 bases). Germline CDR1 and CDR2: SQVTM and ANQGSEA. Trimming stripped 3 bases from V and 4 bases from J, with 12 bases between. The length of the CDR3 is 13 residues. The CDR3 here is CSVDPGTSYGYTF. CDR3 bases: TGCAGCGTTGATCCGGGGACCAGCTATGGCTACACCTTC.